These 28 T cell receptor beta chains were sequenced from one sample in a study of T cells in women clearing cervical HPV infection. This table comes from immunoSEQ multiplex PCR, and its TCRdb copy is limited to in-frame clones, with some not included. The sample totals 30,000 to 40,000 clones; its top ten clones hold approximately 1.5%. Sequencing was performed on blood buffy coat. The origin of the receptors is a woman aged 18 to 75 with a cervical HPV16 infection that either progressed to CIN3+ or cleared (not recorded which).

As for this clone: The CDR3 extends 3 residues past the end of the read, so its final part is completed from the germline J gene. The V call is TRBV7-7, the J call TRBJ2-3; 9 positions agree with TRBD1. V was pared by 2 bases and J by 4 bases, with 1 base of the junction left unmatched. Germline loops: CDR1 SSHAT, CDR2 FNYEAQ (reference sequence). The CDR3 extends over 14 amino acids. CDR3 in amino acids: CASSLRQGADTQYF. CDR3 bases read: TGTGCCAGCAGCTTAAGACAGGGGGCAGATACG.

On this clone itself: Coverage ceases 3 residues before the CDR3 finishes, and the germline J gene fills in the end. This rearrangement joins TRBV6-4 to TRBJ2-1, with D perhaps TRBD2 (6 bases). V dropped 6 bases and J dropped 1 base, with 16 bases sitting between them. Germline V lookup: CDR1 MRHNA, CDR2 SNTAGT. The CDR3 runs 16 residues. Partial CDR3 DNA: TGTGCCAGCAGCCGTTCGGTTGCGGGGTCCTACAATGAG. It is translated as CASSRSVAGSYNE. The full-length CDR3 reads as CASSRSVAGSYNEQFF.

As regards this clone: The read stops 3 residues short of the end of the CDR3; the missing end is completed from the germline J gene. J is TRBJ2-7 and V is TRBV5-1, with D perhaps matching TRBD2 (6 bases). The germline V gene has CDR1 SGHRS and CDR2 YFSETQ. V lost 5 bases and J lost 5, with 11 bases in between. The CDR3 is 12 residues long. The CDR3 here is CASRRGGHEQYF. The CDR3 bases that were read are TGCGCCAGCAGAAGAGGAGGGCACGAG.

In the case of this clone: The read ends 3 residues before the CDR3 terminus; that terminus is restored from the germline J gene. The chain combines TRBV7-7 with TRBJ2-3, with 7 bases identical to TRBD2. The V gene's germline CDR1 is SSHAT and CDR2 FNYEAQ (reference sequence). CDR3 size: 17 residues. The CDR3 sequence: CASSLAGSGAGQETQYF. CDR3 DNA (partial): TGTGCCAGCAGCTTAGCGGGTAGCGGAGCGGGGCAAGAGACG. The full variable domain, its missing parts supplied by reference TRBV7-7 and TRBJ2-3, is GAGVSQSPRYKVTKRGQDVTLRCDPISSHATLYWYQQALGQGPEFLTYFNYEAQPDKSGLPSDRFSAERPEGSISTLTIQRTEQRDSAMYRCASSLAGSGAGQETQYFGPGTRLTVL.

The CDR3 bases that were read are TGCAGTGCTTCGACAAGGACTAGCGGGAGGGCCAGCACAGATACG. Protein sequence: CSASTRTSGRASTDT. The CDR3 in full is CSASTRTSGRASTDTQYF. The V call is TRBV20-1, the J call TRBJ2-3, with TRBD2 matching 15 bases. Read data end 3 residues before the CDR3 end; the end is taken from the germline J gene. Germline V lookup: CDR1 DFQATT, CDR2 SNEGSKA (reference sequence). Germline trimming cut 5 bases from V and 0 bases from J; bases unmatched to any gene: 9. The CDR3 extends over 18 amino acids.

As regards this clone: The DNA ends 3 residues before the CDR3 does, and the rest of the CDR3 is filled in from the germline J gene. The chain uses TRBV20-1 and TRBJ2-5; 9 bases are shared with TRBD1. Looked up from germline, CDR1 is DFQATT and CDR2 is SNEGSKA (reference sequence). With 5 bases clipped from V and 5 bases from J, the junction kept 6 bases outside the gene matches. The CDR3 is 13 residues long. The CDR3 bases that were read are TGCAGTGCTTTCTGGACAGGGGTGGAGACC. Translating it yields CSAFWTGVET. The entire CDR3 reads CSAFWTGVETQYF.

The DNA read from the CDR3 is TGTGCCAGCAGCTTTGGCACCAGGGCAGGC. It translates to CASSFGTRAG. The full CDR3 protein reads CASSFGTRAGYTF. This chain uses TRBV11-2 with TRBJ1-2; weak D call: TRBD1 (5 bases). The read falls 3 residues short of the CDR3 end, and the missing part is taken from the germline J gene. The CDR3 loop spans 13 amino acids. Germline-derived CDR1 and CDR2 are SGHAT and FQNNGV.

As regards this clone: Coverage ceases 3 residues before the CDR3 finishes, and the germline J gene fills in the end. The chain combines TRBV6-1 with TRBJ2-7, with D hard to call. This CDR3 comprises 15 residues. The germline CDR1 and CDR2 sequences are MNHNS and SASEGT. V lost 1 base and J lost 0, with 10 bases in between. The CDR3 protein is CASSEGGGPSYEQYF. The part of the CDR3 DNA that was read is TGTGCCAGCAGTGAAGGAGGCGGTCCCTCCTACGAG.

Comments on this clone: The read terminates 3 residues before the CDR3 end, so the remaining end is supplied by the germline J gene. V is TRBV30 and J is TRBJ2-3; TRBD1 matches at 8 bases. The V gene's germline CDR1 is GTSNPN and CDR2 SVGIG (reference sequence). This CDR3 comprises 15 residues. V was pared by 0 bases and J by 2 bases, with 4 bases of the junction left unmatched. The CDR3 bases that were read are TGTGCCTGGAGTGTAGACAGGGGTTTCACAGATACG. Amino acid sequence: CAWSVDRGFTDT. The entire CDR3 protein reads CAWSVDRGFTDTQYF.

With regard to this clone: The sequence runs out 3 residues before the end of the CDR3; the remainder is reconstructed from the germline J gene. The V and J genes are TRBV23-1 and TRBJ1-2, with D possibly being TRBD1 (6 bases). TRBV23-1 falls under the ORF class, with uncertain function. V was cut by 0 bases and J by 2 bases, with 13 bases left in between. The CDR3 covers 16 residues. Incomplete CDR3 DNA: TGCGCCAGCAGTCAATCAGGAACAGGGAGGAACTATGGC. Amino acids: CASSQSGTGRNYG. The full-length CDR3 reads as CASSQSGTGRNYGYTF.

Notes on this clone: The read ends 3 residues before the CDR3 terminus; that terminus is restored from the germline J gene. V gene TRBV5-5 combines with J gene TRBJ2-7; D is unclear. V was clipped by 0 bases and J by 0 bases, with 10 bases between them. The germline V gene has CDR1 SGHKS and CDR2 YYEKEE (reference sequence). This CDR3 has 15 residues. The CDR3 protein is CASSLVLKSSYEQYF. The CDR3 bases that were read are TGTGCCAGCAGCTTGGTGCTAAAGAGCTCCTACGAG.

A note on this clone: With the read ending 3 residues before the CDR3 end, the germline J gene is used to fill in that end. The V gene is TRBV6-1, the J gene TRBJ2-1, with 12 bases identical to TRBD2. Germline V gene lookup returns CDR1 MNHNS and CDR2 SASEGT. The CDR3 is made up of 16 amino acids. J lost 4 bases, V lost 4 bases, and 5 bases had no gene match. The chain's CDR3 is CASSATSGGPYNEQFF. The CDR3 DNA, read in part, is TGTGCCAGCAGTGCGACTAGCGGGGGTCCTTACAATGAG.

CDR3 loop: CASSLERGATYEQYF. The sequenced CDR3 bases are TGTGCCAGCAGCTTGGAGCGGGGGGCAACCTACGAG. The chain joins TRBV5-5 to TRBJ2-7; TRBD2 matches at 9 bases. The sequenced fragment ends 3 residues before the CDR3 boundary, so the rest is inferred from the germline J gene. Germline CDR1 SGHKS, CDR2 YYEKEE (reference sequence). This CDR3 has 15 amino acids. The J segment lost 2 bases and the V segment lost 0 bases, leaving 3 bases of the junction unmatched.

Of note for this clone: The CDR3 extends 3 residues past the end of the read, so its final part is completed from the germline J gene. The gene calls are TRBV11-2 and TRBJ1-2; D is uncertain. Germline V lookup: CDR1 SGHAT, CDR2 FQNNGV. This CDR3 region has 13 residues. CDR3 region: CASTGREYGGYTF. The CDR3 DNA, read in part, is TGTGCCAGCACGGGGAGGGAGTATGGCGGC.

As regards this clone: The read ends 3 residues shy of where the CDR3 ends; the end is completed using the germline J gene. V and J are TRBV19 and TRBJ2-2; D gene ambiguous. Germline V gene lookup returns CDR1 LNHDA and CDR2 SQIVND (reference sequence). This CDR3 has 14 amino acids. This CDR3 is CASSIASTNEKLFF. Incomplete CDR3 DNA: TGTGCCAGTAGTATAGCTTCAACTAATGAAAAG.

On this clone: The read falls 3 residues short of the CDR3 end, and the missing part is taken from the germline J gene. This chain joins TRBV7-3 and TRBJ2-1, with 12 bases that match TRBD2. The ends lost 6 bases at V and 6 bases at J; junction bases unmatched: 6. This CDR3 region has 15 residues. Germline values: CDR1 SGHTA, CDR2 FQGTGA. CDR3 region: CASSPGLAGFNEQFF. CDR3 DNA (partial): TGTGCCAGCAGTCCTGGACTAGCGGGATTCAATGAG.

The sequenced part of the CDR3 DNA is TGCGCCAGCAGTGCCTCTCGGAGGAGCGGGGAAACAGATACG. Its translation: CASSASRRSGETDT. The whole CDR3 region reads CASSASRRSGETDTQYF. V usage is TRBV10-1 and J usage is TRBJ2-3, with 7 bases identical to TRBD2. The observed sequence ends 3 residues before the CDR3 terminus, with the missing tail filled in from the germline J gene. Trimming cost V 4 bases and J 3 bases; bases outside gene matches: 13. The V gene's germline CDR1 is WNHNN and CDR2 SYGVQD (reference sequence). The CDR3 sequence is 17 residues long.

As regards this clone: The CDR3 end is not reached by the read, which stops 3 residues before it; the germline J gene fills it in. The V call is TRBV5-1, the J call TRBJ2-7, with D possibly matching TRBD2 (7 bases). V gave up 7 bases and J gave up 4 bases, with 15 bases separating them. The CDR3 contains 13 residues. Germline V lookup: CDR1 SGHRS, CDR2 YFSETQ. Partial CDR3 DNA: TGCGCCAGCCACCGGGGGGCGAGGTACGAG. This gives the protein CASHRGARYE. The complete CDR3 protein is CASHRGARYEQYF.

Of note for this clone: From the germline J gene comes the end of the CDR3, since the read stops 3 residues before it. V and J are TRBV2 and TRBJ2-3; 9 nucleotides agree with TRBD2. Germline trimming cut 8 bases from V and 0 bases from J; bases unmatched to any gene: 9. The CDR3 loop spans 16 amino acids. Germline assignment: CDR1 SNHLY and CDR2 FYNNEI. The CDR3 bases that were read are TGTGCCAGCCTTTCCGGGACTAGCCCTAGCACAGATACG. It is translated as CASLSGTSPSTDT. In full, the CDR3 reads CASLSGTSPSTDTQYF.

Of note for this clone: The read gets to within 3 residues of the CDR3 end, and the germline J gene fills in the rest. The chain employs TRBV7-2 and TRBJ1-5, with TRBD1 matching over 8 bases. Per the germline V gene, CDR1 is SGHTA and CDR2 is FQGNSA. V shed 3 bases, J shed 7 bases, and the junction held 5 bases outside the gene matches. This CDR3 region has 14 residues. The part of the CDR3 DNA that was read is TGTGCCAGCAGCTTTGGACAGGGTACGCAGCCC. It specifies CASSFGQGTQP. The full CDR3 is CASSFGQGTQPQHF.

Details on this clone: Coverage ceases 3 residues before the CDR3 finishes, and the germline J gene fills in the end. V is TRBV10-1 and J is TRBJ2-7, with a tentative D call TRBD2 (5 bases). CDR3 length equals 12 residues. Germline V lookup: CDR1 WNHNN, CDR2 SYGVQD (reference sequence). Trimming shortened V by 9 bases and J by 4 bases, and 13 bases separated the two germline ends. The sequenced part of the CDR3 DNA is TGCGCCAGTGTCGGGGTGCGGTACGAG. Protein product: CASVGVRYE. The CDR3 as a whole reads CASVGVRYEQYF.

Concerning this clone itself: The CDR3 end is not reached by the read, which stops 3 residues before it; the germline J gene fills it in. The genes are TRBV20-1 and TRBJ2-3; possibly TRBD1 for D (5 bases). The germline V and J ends were trimmed by 5 bases and 3 bases, with 12 bases remaining between them. Germline assignment: CDR1 DFQATT and CDR2 SNEGSKA (reference sequence). This CDR3 is 13 amino acids long. CDR3 in amino acids: CSAPGRVTDTQYF. The sequenced CDR3 bases are TGCAGTGCTCCCGGCAGGGTTACAGATACG.

Incomplete CDR3 DNA: TGCAGTGCAAATCCCGGGACAGGTGGAAACACC. This sequence encodes CSANPGTGGNT. The entire CDR3 sequence reads CSANPGTGGNTIYF. The gene calls are TRBV20-1 and TRBJ1-3, with 8 positions matching TRBD1. The read comes to an end 3 residues before the CDR3 does, leaving the germline J gene to fill in the end. Germline lookup yields CDR1 DFQATT and CDR2 SNEGSKA (reference sequence). J was trimmed by 3 bases and V by 6 bases; bases with no gene match: 7. The CDR3 length is 14 residues.

A note on this clone: The observed sequence ends 3 residues before the CDR3 terminus, with the missing tail filled in from the germline J gene. This rearrangement joins TRBV5-1 to TRBJ2-3; D is undetermined. Trimming took 0 bases from V and 4 from J, leaving 15 bases between them. CDR3 length: 16 amino acids. Germline-derived CDR1 and CDR2 are SGHRS and YFSETQ. The covered CDR3 bases are TGCGCCAGCAGCTTGGCCCCCAGAAATACCCCAGATACG. This codes for CASSLAPRNTPDT. The complete CDR3 sequence is CASSLAPRNTPDTQYF.

Details on this clone: One end of the junction varies from germline; a read error may be responsible. The missing CDR3 end, 3 residues past where the read stops, is filled in from the germline J gene. The V and J genes are TRBV4-1 and TRBJ2-7, with 9 bases fitting TRBD2. The CDR3 loop spans 15 amino acids. The germline V gene encodes CDR1 MGHRA and CDR2 YSYEKL. CDR3 amino acids: CTSSQLGLAAYEQYF. Incomplete CDR3 DNA: TGCACCAGCAGCCAATTGGGACTAGCAGCCTACGAG.

With respect to this clone: The junction and the germline gene differ at one end; a read error may be behind it. The read comes to an end 3 residues before the CDR3 does, leaving the germline J gene to fill in the end. The gene calls are TRBV2 and TRBJ2-3, with TRBD2 matching 9 bases. The CDR3 consists of 16 residues. The germline V gene has CDR1 SNHLY and CDR2 FYNNEI. The CDR3 bases that were read are TGTGCCAGCCTTTCCGGGACTAGCCCTAGCATAGATACG. This gives the protein CASLSGTSPSIDT. The full CDR3 sequence reads CASLSGTSPSIDTQYF.

With respect to this clone: The read gets to within 3 residues of the CDR3 end, and the germline J gene fills in the rest. This sequence joins TRBV12-3 or TRBV12-4 and TRBJ2-2; TRBD2 aligns across 7 bases. V trimming: 7 bases; J trimming: 5 bases; junction bases outside the gene matches: 10. The CDR3 contains 15 residues. This chain's CDR3 is CASTLGWRGTGELFF. Incomplete CDR3 DNA: TGTGCCAGCACTCTAGGTTGGCGGGGGACCGGGGAG.

Concerning this clone: The read gets to within 3 residues of the CDR3 end, and the germline J gene fills in the rest. V is TRBV5-1 and J is TRBJ2-2; 10 positions agree with TRBD1. Germline V CDR1 and CDR2: SGHRS, YFSETQ. With V trimmed by 4 bases and J by 7 bases, 4 bases remained unmatched. The CDR3 spans 14 residues. CDR3 DNA, as far as it was read: TGCGCCAGCAGCCGGGACAGGGGTGTCGGGGAG. It is translated as CASSRDRGVGE. In full, the CDR3 is CASSRDRGVGELFF. Full variable domain (rest looked up from reference TRBV5-1 and TRBJ2-2): KAGVTQTPRYLIKTRGQQVTLSCSPISGHRSVSWYQQTPGQGLQFLFEYFSETQRNKGNFPGRFSGRQFSNSRSEMNVSTLELGDSALYLCASSRDRGVGELFFGEGSRLTVL.